Below, one T cell receptor beta chain is given with its context. What it recognizes is unknown. Amplification used 60 Vbeta primers and 13 Jbeta primers. Libraries were prepared by immunoSEQ multiplex PCR; TCRdb keeps only in-frame clonotypes and omits some of them. Of about 180,000 clones in the sample, 60% to 85% were seen once. This sample stems from a study of cytomegalovirus exposure and HLA in healthy donors. Turning to the study itself: Researchers found that about four fifths of 350 to 500 genotyped donors fell within the Caucasian-associated ancestry cluster. Whole-study results and caveats: Sequencing depth roughly uniform across donors was assumed in presence/absence analyses. Rates of TCR association differed by HLA locus in a later analysis, with DRB1 highest and HLA-C lowest. A later analysis found most CMV-associated TCR beta chains apparently HLA-restricted.

V was clipped by 1 base and J by 7 bases, with 11 bases between them. CDR1 SGHNT and CDR2 YENEEA come from the germline V gene. This CDR3 contains 13 residues. Material: PBMCs. The V and J genes are TRBV11-3 and TRBJ2-7; no clear D. The clonotype originates from a man between 40 and 49 years old in good health and CMV-seronegative. CDR3 coding DNA: TGTGCCAGCAGCTTAGGACTCTTTGGGGAGCAGTACTTC. This translates into CASSLGLFGEQYF.